Below are 30 T cell receptor beta chains sequenced from a single sample in a study of cytomegalovirus exposure and HLA in healthy donors. The PCR made use of 60 Vbeta and 13 Jbeta primers. The repertoire was sequenced with immunoSEQ multiplex PCR; TCRdb's copy has only in-frame clones and lacks some. Among 120,000 or so clones, around three quarters were seen once, and the ten largest hold around 3.6%. Sequenced: PBMCs. These receptors all stem from a man aged 30 to 45 in good health and CMV-seronegative.

V usage is TRBV6-6 and J usage is TRBJ2-5, with D maybe TRBD2 (6 bases). The assigned J gene may be wrong: the sequence end matches TRBJ2-7 better. This CDR3 comprises 16 residues. The germline V gene has CDR1 MNHNY and CDR2 SVGAGI (reference sequence). CDR3 nucleotides: TGTGCCAGCAGTTACTCCCTAGCGAGGAGCTCCTACGAGCAGTACTTC. The encoded protein is CASSYSLARSSYEQYF.

V gene TRBV6-6 combines with J gene TRBJ1-2, with 8 bases matching TRBD1. Germline CDR1 MNHNY, CDR2 SVGAGI (reference sequence). The length of the CDR3 is 14 residues. Germline trimming cut 4 bases from V and 4 bases from J; bases unmatched to any gene: 5. CDR3 residues: CASSSGTGLYGYTF. The CDR3 nucleotides are TGTGCCAGCAGTTCCGGGACAGGACTCTATGGCTACACCTTC.

This clone was counted once. The CDR3 DNA follows: TGTGCCTGGAGTGTGGGGAGGGAGCATGGGTATAGCAATCAGCCCCAGCATTTT. Amino acid sequence: CAWSVGREHGYSNQPQHF. The J gene is TRBJ1-5, the V gene TRBV30; D is uncertain. V dropped 0 bases and J dropped 0 bases, with 18 bases sitting between them. Germline CDR1 and CDR2: GTSNPN and SVGIG (reference sequence). This CDR3 region has 18 residues.

This clone appeared a few times. The chain carries TRBV11-2 and TRBJ2-5; TRBD2 matches at 13 bases. J lost 2 bases, V lost 1 base, and 1 base had no gene match. This CDR3 is 16 amino acids long. The germline CDR1 and CDR2 sequences are SGHAT and FQNNGV. In DNA, the CDR3 is TGTGCCAGCAGCTTAGGACTAGCGGGAGGTCAAGAGACCCAGTACTTC. Its translation: CASSLGLAGGQETQYF.

V is TRBV5-1 and J is TRBJ1-2, with D hard to call. V was trimmed by 2 bases and J by 7 bases, leaving 12 bases between them. CDR1 is SGHRS, CDR2 YFSETQ, per germline. This CDR3 has 13 residues. Here the CDR3 reads CASSFDIQVGYTF. The CDR3 DNA follows: TGCGCCAGCAGCTTTGACATCCAGGTTGGCTACACCTTC.

This clone has a handful of counts. CDR3 sequence: CASSTRGPNEKLFF. The CDR3 DNA is TGTGCCAGCAGTACCAGGGGTCCTAATGAAAAACTGTTTTTT. The rearrangement joins TRBV6-6 to TRBJ1-4; maybe TRBD1 (6 bases). V was trimmed by 5 bases and J by 3 bases, leaving 10 bases between them. Germline V lookup: CDR1 MNHNY, CDR2 SVGAGI (reference sequence). The CDR3 consists of 14 residues.

The table lists this clone with a count of one. The genes are TRBV30 and TRBJ2-3; D ambiguous. From germline, CDR1 is GTSNPN and CDR2 SVGIG (reference sequence). This CDR3 has 11 amino acids. The V end lost 3 bases, the J end lost 8 bases, and 9 bases lay between the germline ends. The CDR3 bases are TGTGCCTGGAGCACTATAGGTACGCAGTATTTT. Its protein is CAWSTIGTQYF. The entire variable domain, with the rest obtained from reference TRBV30 and TRBJ2-3, is as follows: SQTIHQWPATLVQPVGSPLSLECTVEGTSNPNLYWYRQAAGRGLQLLFYSVGIGQISSEVPQNLSASRPQDRQFILSSKKLLLSDSGFYLCAWSTIGTQYFGPGTRLTVL.

The chain recombines TRBV5-8 with TRBJ1-1; unclear D gene. V lost 4 bases and J lost 3, with 19 bases in between. In germline, CDR1 is SGHTS, CDR2 YDEGEE. The CDR3 consists of 16 residues. CDR3 sequence reads: CASSPVGSRVDTEAFF. DNA for the CDR3: TGTGCCAGCAGCCCCGTTGGGAGCCGGGTGGACACTGAAGCTTTCTTT.

V is TRBV7-8 and J is TRBJ1-5; 10 bases align to TRBD1. The CDR3 runs 15 residues. The V gene end was trimmed by 5 bases and the J gene end by 7 bases; junction bases not matched to a gene: 8. Germline values: CDR1 SGHVS, CDR2 FQNEAQ. The CDR3 loop reads CASSTRQGASQPQHF. The CDR3 DNA is TGTGCCAGCAGCACGAGACAGGGGGCGAGCCAGCCCCAGCATTTT.

The CDR3 nucleotides read TGCGCCAGCAGCGGGACTAGCGCGGGCCCAGAGACCCAGTACTTC. Its translation: CASSGTSAGPETQYF. The genes are TRBV4-1 and TRBJ2-5; TRBD2 matches 10 bases. J gave up 4 bases and V 5 bases, and 7 bases lay outside the gene matches. The germline V gene has CDR1 MGHRA and CDR2 YSYEKL. The CDR3 is 15 residues long.

A single count supports this clone. The chain joins TRBV30 to TRBJ1-2; the D is unclear. The CDR3 loop spans 10 amino acids. V was cut by 2 bases and J by 5 bases, with 3 bases left in between. Germline CDR1 is GTSNPN and CDR2 is SVGIG (reference sequence). The CDR3 DNA reads as TGTGCCTGGAGTTCGTATGGCTACACCTTC. Protein: CAWSSYGYTF.

The table lists this clone with a count of one. The V gene is TRBV29-1, the J gene TRBJ2-7, with 9 bases fitting TRBD2. V dropped 6 bases and J dropped 6; count of bases not matched to a gene: 12. The CDR3 extends over 14 amino acids. CDR1 is SQVTM and CDR2 is ANQGSEA in the germline V gene. CDR3 residues: CSVKTAGGPFEQYF. Here the CDR3 DNA reads TGCAGCGTCAAAACGGCGGGGGGGCCTTTCGAGCAGTACTTC.

The V call is TRBV7-2, the J call TRBJ2-1, with a possible D match to TRBD1 (6 bases). Germline values: CDR1 SGHTA, CDR2 FQGNSA. V was pared by 7 bases and J by 3 bases, with 16 bases between. CDR3 length: 15 residues. CDR3 in DNA: TGTGCCAGCACCCTAGATTGGACAGACTACAATGAGCAGTTCTTC. Amino acid sequence: CASTLDWTDYNEQFF. The full variable domain, its missing parts supplied by reference TRBV7-2 and TRBJ2-1, is GAGVSQSPSNKVTEKGKDVELRCDPISGHTALYWYRQSLGQGLEFLIYFQGNSAPDKSGLPSDRFSAERTGGSVSTLTIQRTQQEDSAVYLCASTLDWTDYNEQFFGPGTRLTVL.

This clone was detected only once. The chain has TRBV4-1 and TRBJ2-3, with a tentative D call TRBD2 (6 bases). CDR3 size: 16 residues. Germline values: CDR1 MGHRA, CDR2 YSYEKL. V was cut by 0 bases and J by 2 bases, with 12 bases left in between. CDR3 sequence: CASSQDPGLTTDTQYF. The CDR3 region has the DNA TGCGCCAGCAGCCAAGACCCGGGACTTACCACAGATACGCAGTATTTT.

The rearrangement uses TRBV5-1 and TRBJ2-5; 8 bases align to TRBD1. V lost 8 bases and J lost 2; bases outside the gene matches: 5. Germline-derived CDR1 and CDR2 are SGHRS and YFSETQ. This CDR3 spans 13 amino acids. The DNA for the CDR3 is TGCGCCAGTGGACAGGGAACACAAGAGACCCAGTACTTC. Amino acid sequence: CASGQGTQETQYF.

The chain joins TRBV7-9 to TRBJ2-3; 7 bases match TRBD1. Germline-derived CDR1 and CDR2 are SEHNR and FQNEAQ (reference sequence). Losses at the gene ends were 2 bases for V and 1 base for J; bases not matched to a gene: 3. This CDR3 comprises 15 residues. The CDR3 region has the DNA TGTGCCAGCAGCTTAACCCAGGGGGGCACAGATACGCAGTATTTT. Translating it yields CASSLTQGGTDTQYF. The whole variable domain, filled in from reference TRBV7-9 and TRBJ2-3, reads DTGVSQNPRHKITKRGQNVTFRCDPISEHNRLYWYRQTLGQGPEFLTYFQNEAQLEKSRLLSDRFSAERPKGSFSTLEIQRTEQGDSAMYLCASSLTQGGTDTQYFGPGTRLTVL.

This chain joins TRBV2 and TRBJ1-1; the D gene is possibly TRBD1 (5 bases). The CDR3 spans 13 residues. Trimming left V 5 bases short and J 4 bases short, with 11 bases between. Germline loops: CDR1 SNHLY, CDR2 FYNNEI. The CDR3 DNA is TGTGCCAGCAGTATCCAGGGTGTCACTGAAGCTTTCTTT. Translating gives CASSIQGVTEAFF.

The J gene is TRBJ2-1, the V gene TRBV5-5, with TRBD1 as a possible D gene (6 bases). V dropped 1 base and J dropped 3 bases, with 14 bases sitting between them. CDR3 length: 16 amino acids. The germline V gene has CDR1 SGHKS and CDR2 YYEKEE (reference sequence). The CDR3 nucleotides read TGTGCCAGCAGCTTGAAGGGCAGGGGCCTCTACAATGAGCAGTTCTTC. Its protein product is CASSLKGRGLYNEQFF. The entire variable domain, with the rest obtained from reference TRBV5-5 and TRBJ2-1, is as follows: DAGVTQSPTHLIKTRGQQVTLRCSPISGHKSVSWYQQVLGQGPQFIFQYYEKEERGRGNFPDRFSARQFPNYSSELNVNALLLGDSALYLCASSLKGRGLYNEQFFGPGTRLTVL.

The rearrangement links TRBV4-2 to TRBJ2-1, with D perhaps TRBD2 (6 bases). The CDR3 loop spans 14 amino acids. Per germline, CDR1 LGHNA and CDR2 YNFKEQ. The V gene lost 1 base and the J gene lost 7 bases, with 11 bases spanning the gap. CDR3 residues: CASSQGPGANEQFF. CDR3 bases: TGTGCCAGCAGCCAAGGACCGGGAGCGAATGAGCAGTTCTTC.

This chain connects TRBV27 to TRBJ2-7, with D maybe TRBD2 (6 bases). The CDR3 has 15 residues. Germline CDR1 and CDR2: MNHEY and SMNVEV (reference sequence). V lost 2 bases and J lost 0, with 11 bases in between. The CDR3, as DNA: TGTGCCAGCAGTTTACGTGATAGCGGCTCCTACGAGCAGTACTTC. Protein sequence: CASSLRDSGSYEQYF.

The gene calls are TRBV10-3 and TRBJ2-7, with 11 bases aligning to TRBD1. The CDR3 contains 17 residues. Unmatched junction bases numbered 12, after V lost 4 bases and J lost 4 bases. Germline loops: CDR1 ENHRY, CDR2 SYGVKD. The CDR3 loop is CAISGFSGTGGSYEQYF. Written as DNA, the CDR3 is TGTGCCATCAGTGGATTTTCCGGGACAGGGGGTAGTTACGAGCAGTACTTC.

This chain connects TRBV10-3 to TRBJ1-5; 12 bases align to TRBD1. This CDR3 spans 14 amino acids. Germline V gene data show CDR1 as ENHRY and CDR2 as SYGVKD. V was pared by 6 bases and J by 7 bases, with 4 bases of the junction left unmatched. The CDR3 bases are TGTGCCATCAGCCGGGACAGGGGGCTACAGCCCCAGCATTTT. Its translation is CAISRDRGLQPQHF.

This chain joins TRBV7-9 and TRBJ2-1, with TRBD2 matching 13 bases. V lost 4 bases, J lost 9 bases, and 6 bases stayed unmatched. The CDR3 spans 15 residues. Germline-derived CDR1 and CDR2 are SEHNR and FQNEAQ (reference sequence). DNA of the CDR3: TGTGCCAGCAGCTCTACTAGCGGGGGGGCCGGTGAGCAGTTCTTC. This gives the protein CASSSTSGGAGEQFF.

This chain links TRBV14 with TRBJ1-1; D may be TRBD1 (5 bases). The CDR3 consists of 17 residues. The V gene lost 0 bases and the J gene lost 1 base, with 15 bases spanning the gap. Germline V lookup: CDR1 SGHDN, CDR2 FVKESK. CDR3 amino acids: CASSQEDFGQTNTEAFF. The CDR3 nucleotides are TGTGCCAGCAGCCAAGAGGATTTTGGACAAACGAACACTGAAGCTTTCTTT.

This sequence joins TRBV6-1 and TRBJ2-6; D is possibly TRBD2 (5 bases). Germline CDR1 and CDR2: MNHNS and SASEGT. V was cut by 2 bases and J by 2 bases, with 16 bases left in between. The CDR3 contains 18 residues. In DNA form, the CDR3 reads TGTGCCAGCAGTGAAACTAGTGGGCTCTTGACTGGGGCCAACGTCCTGACTTTC. Its translation: CASSETSGLLTGANVLTF.

This rearrangement joins TRBV6-1 to TRBJ1-5; maybe TRBD1 (5 bases). Trimming stripped 3 bases from V and 0 bases from J, with 12 bases between. The CDR3 loop spans 16 amino acids. Germline lookup yields CDR1 MNHNS and CDR2 SASEGT. In nucleotides, the CDR3 is TGTGCCAGCAGTGAGCGGGGCACACTTAGCAATCAGCCCCAGCATTTT. This codes for CASSERGTLSNQPQHF.

This chain joins TRBV7-6 and TRBJ2-7; 9 bases map to TRBD1. CDR3 length equals 16 residues. J was trimmed by 4 bases and V by 1 base; bases with no gene match: 8. Looked up from germline, CDR1 is SGHVS and CDR2 is FNYEAQ. In DNA, the CDR3 is TGTGCCAGCAGCTTAGGAGAGGACAGGGGAGAGTACGAGCAGTACTTC. This translates into CASSLGEDRGEYEQYF.

CDR3 DNA sequence: TGTGCTGGGGGGACGTCCTCCTACAATGAGCAGTTCTTC. Protein product: CAGGTSSYNEQFF. The chain carries TRBV10-3 and TRBJ2-1; a weak D match, TRBD2 (6 bases). The length of the CDR3 is 13 residues. The germline CDR1 and CDR2 sequences are ENHRY and SYGVKD.

This chain joins TRBV5-4 and TRBJ1-4; 8 bases align to TRBD1. V was pared by 7 bases and J by 8 bases, with 7 bases of the junction left unmatched. CDR1 is SGHNT and CDR2 is YYREEE in the germline V gene (reference sequence). The CDR3 consists of 13 residues. CDR3 amino acids: CASGDRNGEKLFF. For the CDR3, the DNA is TGTGCCAGCGGGGACAGGAATGGGGAAAAACTGTTTTTT.

The V gene is TRBV4-1, the J gene TRBJ2-7, with D maybe TRBD1 (5 bases). The CDR3 loop spans 16 amino acids. Germline assignment: CDR1 MGHRA and CDR2 YSYEKL. V shed 0 bases and J shed 0 bases, with 12 bases lying between them. CDR3 region: CASSQDISDNSYEQYF. The DNA for the CDR3 is TGCGCCAGCAGCCAAGATATCTCGGACAACTCCTACGAGCAGTACTTC.